What follows are 32 T cell receptor beta chains derived from one specimen sequenced in a study of T cells in tumors after PD-1 blockade. Assay used: immunoSEQ multiplex PCR; TCRdb lists only in-frame clones, some missing. The data hold 10,000 to 15,000 clones, with roughly 60% observed a single time. Material: tumor tissue, obtained before anti-PD-1 treatment. Receptors originate from a human donor with cutaneous squamous cell carcinoma.

The chain joins TRBV4-2 to TRBJ1-2; 10 bases map to TRBD1. The V gene end was trimmed by 3 bases and the J gene end by 4 bases; junction bases not matched to a gene: 2. The V gene's germline CDR1 is LGHNA and CDR2 YNFKEQ. This CDR3 spans 14 amino acids. The CDR3 here is CASSQGQGSYGYTF. CDR3 nucleotides: TGTGCCAGCAGCCAGGGACAGGGGAGCTATGGCTACACCTTC.

This clone has more than one count but fewer than ten. The chain carries TRBV5-4 and TRBJ2-1; TRBD1 might be the D (5 bases). This CDR3 contains 14 residues. V dropped 1 base and J dropped 8 bases, with 13 bases sitting between them. CDR1 SGHNT and CDR2 YYREEE come from the germline V gene (reference sequence). Here the CDR3 DNA reads TGTGCCAGCAGCTTGACAGCCAGGGTCCATGAGCAGTTCTTC. Its protein is CASSLTARVHEQFF. The complete variable domain, with remaining parts taken from reference TRBV5-4 and TRBJ2-1, reads ETGVTQSPTHLIKTRGQQVTLRCSSQSGHNTVSWYQQALGQGPQFIFQYYREEENGRGNFPPRFSGLQFPNYSSELNVNALELDDSALYLCASSLTARVHEQFFGPGTRLTVL.

This CDR3 reads CASSQDRNYGYTF. The DNA of the CDR3 is TGTGCCAGCAGCCAAGATAGGAACTATGGCTACACCTTC. The V gene is TRBV14, the J gene TRBJ1-2; D is unresolved. The length of the CDR3 is 13 residues. Germline V gene lookup returns CDR1 SGHDN and CDR2 FVKESK. Trimming left V 0 bases short and J 2 bases short, with 4 bases between. Together with reference TRBV14 and TRBJ1-2, the CDR3 gives the full variable domain: EAGVTQFPSHSVIEKGQTVTLRCDPISGHDNLYWYRRVMGKEIKFLLHFVKESKQDESGMPNNRFLAERTGGTYSTLKVQPAELEDSGVYFCASSQDRNYGYTFGSGTRLTVV.

This clone was picked up a small number of times. The V and J genes are TRBV27 and TRBJ2-5, with 9 bases that match TRBD1. This CDR3 is built from 16 residues. Germline CDR1 reads MNHEY; CDR2 reads SMNVEV (reference sequence). After removal of 7 bases from V and 1 base from J, the junction contained 10 bases not matched to a gene. Written as DNA, the CDR3 is TGTGCCAGCAACCGATCACAGGGGGCGCCCCAAGAGACCCAGTACTTC. The encoded protein is CASNRSQGAPQETQYF.

This clone was counted between two and nine times. The chain uses TRBV4-2 and TRBJ2-6; 7 bases fit TRBD1. V was pared by 0 bases and J by 4 bases, with 6 bases of the junction left unmatched. The CDR3 is 17 residues long. From germline, CDR1 is LGHNA and CDR2 YNFKEQ. Written as DNA, the CDR3 is TGTGCCAGCAGCCAAGAGGAGAGGGGGCTGGGGGCCAACGTCCTGACTTTC. This sequence encodes CASSQEERGLGANVLTF.

This clone has a single count. The V call is TRBV4-2, the J call TRBJ1-4; 7 bases map to TRBD1. Germline lookup yields CDR1 LGHNA and CDR2 YNFKEQ. The V gene end was trimmed by 4 bases and the J gene end by 7 bases; junction bases not matched to a gene: 12. The CDR3 spans 16 residues. The CDR3 loop is CASSLRGQGVGEKLFF. The CDR3 nucleotides read TGTGCCAGCAGCCTAAGGGGGCAGGGGGTCGGTGAAAAACTGTTTTTT.

This clone is medium-sized by share. V and J are TRBV24-1 and TRBJ2-3; 9 bases are a match to TRBD2. The CDR3 loop spans 15 amino acids. Germline CDR1 is KGHDR and CDR2 is SFDVKD. Unmatched junction bases numbered 10, after V lost 12 bases and J lost 1 base. CDR3 coding DNA: TGTGCCGCCGCCACTAGCGGGTCTGGCACAGATACGCAGTATTTT. This sequence encodes CAAATSGSGTDTQYF.

V is TRBV28 and J is TRBJ1-2, with a possible D match to TRBD1 (5 bases). V lost 7 bases and J 3 bases, leaving 18 bases between the germline ends. This CDR3 spans 15 amino acids. Germline values: CDR1 MDHEN, CDR2 SYDVKM. CDR3 DNA: TGTGCCAGCATCAGGCAGGGACGAGTAGACTATGGCTACACCTTC. Its translation: CASIRQGRVDYGYTF.

This rearrangement joins TRBV2 to TRBJ1-1, with TRBD1 matching over 9 bases. Germline values: CDR1 SNHLY, CDR2 FYNNEI. The CDR3 loop spans 13 amino acids. V trimming: 11 bases; J trimming: 4 bases; junction bases outside the gene matches: 8. CDR3 sequence: CAGRQGVSTEAFF. The CDR3 DNA reads TGTGCCGGACGACAGGGGGTAAGCACTGAAGCTTTCTTT.

A single count supports this clone. One end of the junction varies from germline; a read error may be responsible. This chain links TRBV12-3 or TRBV12-4 with TRBJ1-4; perhaps TRBD1 as D (6 bases). This CDR3 comprises 12 residues. The CDR3 is CASSLREGDLVF. CDR3 sequence (DNA): TGTGCCAGCAGTTTAAGGGAGGGGGATCTCGTTTTT.

The V call is TRBV6-5, the J call TRBJ1-5, with D unclear. The CDR3 extends over 13 amino acids. V shed 2 bases and J shed 7 bases, with 9 bases lying between them. Germline V lookup: CDR1 MNHEY, CDR2 SVGAGI. The CDR3 sequence: CASSYREGQPQHF. The CDR3 coding sequence is TGTGCCAGCAGTTACAGGGAAGGACAGCCCCAGCATTTT.

The chain couples TRBV10-3 to TRBJ1-6; D remains ambiguous. The germline V gene has CDR1 ENHRY and CDR2 SYGVKD. CDR3 length: 13 residues. Trimming cost V 6 bases and J 7 bases, with 10 bases left between them. For the CDR3, the DNA is TGTGCCATCAGGGTGGACGGGAATTCACCCCTCCACTTT. Translating it yields CAIRVDGNSPLHF.

This clone turned up a few times. The V gene is TRBV19, the J gene TRBJ2-2, with D maybe TRBD1 (6 bases). Deletions cut 3 bases from V and 4 bases from J, with 12 bases between. The CDR3 covers 15 residues. CDR1 is LNHDA and CDR2 is SQIVND in the germline V gene (reference sequence). CDR3 sequence (DNA): TGTGCCAGTAGTATCCCAGGGGCGATCACCGGGGAGCTGTTTTTT. This encodes CASSIPGAITGELFF.

The J gene is TRBJ2-1, the V gene TRBV2; 10 bases are a match to TRBD2. This CDR3 spans 17 amino acids. J was trimmed by 10 bases and V by 7 bases; bases with no gene match: 19. Germline CDR1 is SNHLY and CDR2 is FYNNEI. The CDR3 sequence: CASMAFASGSPPMEQFF. The CDR3 bases are TGTGCCAGCATGGCTTTTGCTAGCGGGAGTCCACCCATGGAGCAGTTCTTC.

In this sample, this clone is medium-sized. V usage is TRBV27 and J usage is TRBJ2-5, with 9 bases lining up with TRBD1. CDR1 is MNHEY and CDR2 is SMNVEV in the germline V gene (reference sequence). The CDR3 length is 16 residues. V was clipped by 4 bases and J by 5 bases; unmatched bases: 11. The CDR3 DNA reads TGTGCCAGCAGTTCACGGACAGGGGCCTCGAGGGAGACCCAGTACTTC. Amino acid sequence: CASSSRTGASRETQYF.

There are a few counts of this clone. V gene TRBV2 combines with J gene TRBJ2-3, with D hard to call. Germline CDR1 SNHLY, CDR2 FYNNEI. The CDR3 is made up of 12 amino acids. The ends were cut back, 9 bases at V and 2 bases at J, with 9 bases in the middle. The CDR3 DNA reads TGTGCCAGAACAGAAATCACAGATACGCAGTATTTT. Translation gives CARTEITDTQYF.

The chain is built from TRBV27 and TRBJ1-2; 11 bases match TRBD1. This CDR3 is 14 amino acids long. Germline lookup yields CDR1 MNHEY and CDR2 SMNVEV (reference sequence). Losses at the gene ends were 7 bases for V and 7 bases for J; bases not matched to a gene: 8. CDR3 nucleotide sequence: TGTGCCAGCACCACAGGACAGGGGGCTGGTGGCTACACCTTC. It is translated as CASTTGQGAGGYTF.

This chain connects TRBV27 to TRBJ1-2; TRBD1 is a possible D gene (6 bases). This CDR3 spans 14 amino acids. V lost 7 bases and J 4 bases, leaving 16 bases between the germline ends. CDR1 MNHEY and CDR2 SMNVEV come from the germline V gene (reference sequence). The CDR3 loop reads CASKLGGGSYGYTF. DNA of the CDR3: TGTGCCAGCAAGTTAGGGGGAGGGAGCTATGGCTACACCTTC.

This clone turned up a few times. The V and J genes are TRBV5-4 and TRBJ2-7; D possibly corresponds to TRBD1 (5 bases). Germline CDR1 and CDR2: SGHNT and YYREEE (reference sequence). The CDR3 is made up of 11 amino acids. Trimming removed 2 bases at V and 6 bases at J, with 6 bases between. CDR3 residues: CASSLRGEQYF. In DNA form, the CDR3 reads TGTGCCAGCAGCTTAAGGGGCGAGCAGTACTTC.

Only a few counts were recorded for this clone. The J gene is TRBJ2-7, the V gene TRBV29-1; 9 nucleotides agree with TRBD1. The ends lost 8 bases at V and 5 bases at J; junction bases unmatched: 7. CDR1 and CDR2 from the germline V gene are SQVTM and ANQGSEA. The CDR3 is 12 residues long. Here the CDR3 DNA reads TGCAGCTCCCTGGGACAGGGCCACGAGCAGTACTTC. Translated, it gives CSSLGQGHEQYF.

The V and J genes are TRBV5-4 and TRBJ1-3; TRBD1 matches 8 bases. Losses at the gene ends were 4 bases for V and 0 bases for J; bases not matched to a gene: 12. Germline-derived CDR1 and CDR2 are SGHNT and YYREEE (reference sequence). This CDR3 contains 18 residues. CDR3 in amino acids: CASSTATGAHFSGNTIYF. The CDR3 region has the DNA TGTGCCAGCAGCACGGCGACAGGGGCCCACTTCTCTGGAAACACCATATATTTT.

The rearrangement links TRBV2 to TRBJ2-1; 10 nucleotides align to TRBD1. Per the germline V gene, CDR1 is SNHLY and CDR2 is FYNNEI. The CDR3 consists of 14 residues. The J segment lost 2 bases and the V segment lost 8 bases, leaving 3 bases of the junction unmatched. CDR3 region: CASGDRGPYNEQFF. CDR3 DNA sequence: TGTGCCAGCGGGGACAGGGGTCCCTACAATGAGCAGTTCTTC.

V gene TRBV29-1 combines with J gene TRBJ1-2; TRBD1 is a possible D gene (5 bases). This CDR3 is built from 14 residues. V lost 6 bases and J lost 0, with 14 bases in between. The germline V gene has CDR1 SQVTM and CDR2 ANQGSEA. The CDR3 loop is CSVGVGQANYGYTF. The DNA for the CDR3 is TGCAGCGTAGGGGTGGGGCAAGCTAACTATGGCTACACCTTC.

The chain combines TRBV9 with TRBJ2-1, with TRBD2 matching 9 bases. V dropped 3 bases and J dropped 0; count of bases not matched to a gene: 7. Germline V lookup: CDR1 SGDLS, CDR2 YYNGEE. This CDR3 is 17 amino acids long. The CDR3 DNA reads as TGTGCCAGCAGCGAAAAATTGACTAGCGGCTCCTACAATGAGCAGTTCTTC. Translating it yields CASSEKLTSGSYNEQFF.

The gene calls are TRBV5-1 and TRBJ1-6; tentative D call: TRBD1 (6 bases). Per germline, CDR1 SGHRS and CDR2 YFSETQ. The CDR3 runs 16 residues. V was pared by 0 bases and J by 6 bases, with 13 bases between. The CDR3 loop reads CASSLGPGQRNSPLHF. Written as DNA, the CDR3 is TGCGCCAGCAGCTTGGGCCCGGGACAACGTAATTCACCCCTCCACTTT.

Judged by abundance, this clone is medium-sized. The chain has TRBV5-4 and TRBJ2-1; 12 nucleotides agree with TRBD2. CDR3 length: 16 amino acids. Germline V gene sequence: CDR1 SGHNT, CDR2 YYREEE (reference sequence). V lost 2 bases to trimming and J lost 10 bases; unmatched junction nucleotides: 10. CDR3 loop: CASSFRSSGRAEEQFF. CDR3 nucleotides: TGTGCCAGCAGCTTCCGGTCTAGCGGGAGGGCCGAAGAGCAGTTCTTC.

This chain links TRBV6-1 with TRBJ1-1; TRBD1 might be the D (6 bases). This CDR3 has 13 residues. The germline V and J ends were trimmed by 7 bases and 4 bases, with 13 bases remaining between them. The germline gives CDR1 MNHNS, CDR2 SASEGT. CDR3 sequence reads: CASTSTGLTEAFF. As DNA, the CDR3 is TGTGCCAGCACCTCAACAGGGCTCACTGAAGCTTTCTTT.

Details on this clone: This same CDR3 is encoded by further DNA sequences in the sample. The chain recombines TRBV18 with TRBJ2-5; weak D call: TRBD2 (6 bases). Germline V gene data show CDR1 as KGHSH and CDR2 as LQKENI. V was shortened by 3 bases and J by 4 bases, with 12 bases between the two germline ends. CDR3 length: 14 amino acids. The CDR3 reads CASSPGSEGETQYF. CDR3 sequence (DNA): TGTGCCAGCTCACCCGGTTCGGAGGGAGAGACCCAGTACTTC.

This chain joins TRBV5-1 and TRBJ1-5; TRBD1 is a possible D gene (5 bases). The CDR3 spans 15 residues. Germline-derived CDR1 and CDR2 are SGHRS and YFSETQ. V dropped 0 bases and J dropped 4 bases, with 11 bases sitting between them. CDR3 in amino acids: CASSLDGQGNQPQHF. For the CDR3, the DNA is TGCGCCAGCAGCTTGGATGGTCAGGGTAATCAGCCCCAGCATTTT.

The V gene is TRBV10-3, the J gene TRBJ2-1; a possible D gene is TRBD1 (6 bases). This CDR3 has 18 residues. V lost 6 bases to trimming and J lost 1 base, with 22 bases between them. The V gene's germline CDR1 is ENHRY and CDR2 SYGVKD. The CDR3 loop reads CAIRKPLGAGESYNEQFF. In DNA form, the CDR3 reads TGTGCCATCAGGAAACCACTCGGGGCAGGGGAATCCTACAATGAGCAGTTCTTC.

The genes are TRBV6-5 and TRBJ1-1, with D uncertain. The V gene's germline CDR1 is MNHEY and CDR2 SVGAGI. V lost 2 bases and J lost 6, with 13 bases in between. CDR3 size: 14 residues. The CDR3 coding sequence is TGTGCCAGCAGTTACGGGCCGGCTGGTCCTGAAGCTTTCTTT. Translated: CASSYGPAGPEAFF.

The rearrangement links TRBV4-2 to TRBJ2-3, with 13 bases fitting TRBD2. Trimming removed 0 bases from V and 2 bases from J; junction bases left unmatched: 2. The CDR3 contains 17 residues. Germline lookup yields CDR1 LGHNA and CDR2 YNFKEQ. The DNA of the CDR3 is TGTGCCAGCAGCCAAGAGACTAGCGGGAGGACCACAGATACGCAGTATTTT. Translation: CASSQETSGRTTDTQYF.